This T cell receptor (beta chain) was sequenced during a study of neurological immune-mediated disorders. In this sample, this clonotype turned up many times. The V segment lost 2 bases and the J segment 0 bases; nucleotides outside the gene matches: 2. This CDR3 is built from 16 residues. Germline CDR1 reads LGHNA; CDR2 reads YNFKEQ. The cDNA came from 5'RACE with 10-nucleotide random UMIs. A single record per CDR3 protein comes from TCRdb applying MiXCR to the 5' RACE reads. The repertoire holds 84,000 or so distinct CDR3 sequences, with roughly 13% as singletons. Described time point: longitudinal time-point 2.

This TCR was sampled from a female donor with HTLV-1-associated myelopathy (HAM/TSP). Sample: PBMCs. The J gene is TRBJ2-5, the V gene TRBV4-2; 11 bases match TRBD2. CDR3 DNA sequence: TGTGCCAGCAGCCAATTAGCGGGGGGGAACCAAGAGACCCAGTACTTC. Translated: CASSQLAGGNQETQYF.